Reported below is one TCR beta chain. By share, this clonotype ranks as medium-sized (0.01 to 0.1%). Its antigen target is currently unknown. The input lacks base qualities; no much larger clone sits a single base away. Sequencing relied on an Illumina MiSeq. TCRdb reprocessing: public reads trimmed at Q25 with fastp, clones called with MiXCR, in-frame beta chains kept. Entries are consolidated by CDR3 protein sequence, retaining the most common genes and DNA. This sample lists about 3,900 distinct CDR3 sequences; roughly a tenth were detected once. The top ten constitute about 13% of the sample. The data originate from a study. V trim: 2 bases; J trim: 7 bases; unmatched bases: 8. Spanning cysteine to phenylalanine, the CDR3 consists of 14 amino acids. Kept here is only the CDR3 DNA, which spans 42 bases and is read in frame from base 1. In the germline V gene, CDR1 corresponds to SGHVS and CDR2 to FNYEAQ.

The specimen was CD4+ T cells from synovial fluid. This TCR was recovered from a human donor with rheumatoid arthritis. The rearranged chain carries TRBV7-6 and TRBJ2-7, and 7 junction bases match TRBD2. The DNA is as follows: TGTGCCAGCAGCTTAATTGCGGGAGAAGGGGAGCAGTACTTC. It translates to CASSLIAGEGEQYF.